This T cell receptor (beta chain) was sequenced for a study of blood T cell repertoires in COVID-19. Sequencing was performed with immunoSEQ multiplex PCR; in TCRdb, only in-frame clones are kept and a portion is missing. The sample lists over 200,000 clones, 89% occurring once. Germline-derived CDR1 and CDR2 are DFQATT and SNEGSKA (reference sequence). V dropped 3 bases and J dropped 4; count of bases not matched to a gene: 6. This CDR3 has 15 residues. Sequencing was done on a sample of peripheral blood. The chain employs TRBV20-1 and TRBJ2-2, with 9 bases lining up with TRBD1. The TCR was taken from a man aged 60 to 69 who had recovered from COVID-19. The CDR3 sequence is CSASPNRGRTGELFF. DNA of the CDR3: TGCAGTGCTAGTCCGAACAGGGGGCGCACCGGGGAGCTGTTTTTT.